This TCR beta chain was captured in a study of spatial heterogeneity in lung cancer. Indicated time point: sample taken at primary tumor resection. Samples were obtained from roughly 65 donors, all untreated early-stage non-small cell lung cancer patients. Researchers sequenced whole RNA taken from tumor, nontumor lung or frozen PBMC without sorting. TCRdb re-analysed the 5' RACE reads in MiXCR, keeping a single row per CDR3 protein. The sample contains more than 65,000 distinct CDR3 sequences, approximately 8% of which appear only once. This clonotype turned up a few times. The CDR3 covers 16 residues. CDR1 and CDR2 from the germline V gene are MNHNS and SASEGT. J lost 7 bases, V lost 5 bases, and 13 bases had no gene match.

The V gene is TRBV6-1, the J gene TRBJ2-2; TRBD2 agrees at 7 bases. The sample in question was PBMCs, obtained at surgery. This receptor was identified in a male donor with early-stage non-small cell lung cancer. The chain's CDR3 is CASSRRSGTVHGELFF. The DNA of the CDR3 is TGTGCCAGCAGTAGGAGGAGCGGGACGGTGCACGGGGAGCTGTTTTTT.